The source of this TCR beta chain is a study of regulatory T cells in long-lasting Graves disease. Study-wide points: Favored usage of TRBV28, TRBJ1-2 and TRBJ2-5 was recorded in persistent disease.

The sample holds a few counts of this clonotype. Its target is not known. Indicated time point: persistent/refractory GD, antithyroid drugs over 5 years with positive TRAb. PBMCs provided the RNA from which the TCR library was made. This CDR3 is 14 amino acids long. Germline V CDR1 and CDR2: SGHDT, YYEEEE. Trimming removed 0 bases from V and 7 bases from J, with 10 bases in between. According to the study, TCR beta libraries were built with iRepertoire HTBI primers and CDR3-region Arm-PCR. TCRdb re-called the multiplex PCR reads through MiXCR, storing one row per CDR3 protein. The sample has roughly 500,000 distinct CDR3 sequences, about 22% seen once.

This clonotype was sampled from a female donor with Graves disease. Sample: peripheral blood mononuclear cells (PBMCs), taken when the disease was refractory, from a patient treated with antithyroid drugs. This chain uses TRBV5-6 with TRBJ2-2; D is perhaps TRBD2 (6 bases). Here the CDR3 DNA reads TGTGCCAGCAGCTTGGTGGGGGGAGTCGGGGAGCTGTTTTTT. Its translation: CASSLVGGVGELFF.